The 4 T cell receptor beta chains in this list originate from one sample, sequenced in a study of response to subunit inactivated influenza vaccine. TCRdb re-called the RT-PCR reads with MiXCR, one entry per CDR3 protein. The repertoire holds approximately 530,000 distinct CDR3 sequences, approximately 7.8% seen once, with approximately 14% in the top ten. This specimen consisted of PBMCs from blood, obtained roughly 24 months after vaccination. The receptor source for this set is a man aged 45-69 years who received an inactivated influenza vaccine.

This clonotype was observed a few times. The gene calls are TRBV19 and TRBJ1-2, with a tentative D call TRBD1 (6 bases). Per the germline V gene, CDR1 is LNHDA and CDR2 is SQIVND (reference sequence). V shed 3 bases and J shed 4 bases, with 15 bases lying between them. This CDR3 has 15 amino acids. The CDR3 nucleotides are TGTGCCAGTAGTATCCCCGGACAGTGGACCTATGGCTACACCTTC. This translates into CASSIPGQWTYGYTF.

The chain combines TRBV20-1 with TRBJ1-1; a weak D match, TRBD1 (5 bases). The V gene lost 5 bases and the J gene lost 12 bases, with 19 bases spanning the gap. The germline gives CDR1 DFQATT, CDR2 SNEGSKA (reference sequence). This CDR3 comprises 12 residues. For the CDR3, the DNA is TGCAGTGCTCCCCAAGGGGCAGGGTGGCCTTTCTTT. This sequence encodes CSAPQGAGWPFF.

This clonotype has just a few counts. The chain employs TRBV27 and TRBJ1-2, with 12 bases matching TRBD1. The CDR3 totals 13 residues. Germline V gives CDR1 MNHEY, CDR2 SMNVEV (reference sequence). J gave up 10 bases and V 4 bases, and 4 bases lay outside the gene matches. CDR3 protein: CASSSRDRGPYTF. CDR3 nucleotide sequence: TGTGCCAGCAGTTCCCGGGACAGGGGGCCCTACACCTTC.

This chain connects TRBV11-2 to TRBJ1-1; D is ambiguous. Germline assignment: CDR1 SGHAT and CDR2 FQNNGV. Trimming removed 2 bases at V and 4 bases at J, with 11 bases between. The CDR3 contains 14 residues. CDR3 sequence reads: CASSLSAATTEAFF. CDR3 bases: TGTGCCAGCAGCTTATCAGCCGCGACCACTGAAGCTTTCTTT.